Reported below is one T cell receptor beta chain. This CDR3 is built from 17 residues. Deletions cut 0 bases from V and 2 bases from J, with 15 bases between. Germline loops: CDR1 SGHDT, CDR2 YYEEEE. The data originate from a study of T-cell reconstitution after alpha-beta-depleted transplantation in children. The authors prepared the TCRbeta library with unique molecular identifiers. Via MiXCR, TCRdb re-called the PCR reads, giving one row per CDR3 protein. Of some 600,000 distinct CDR3 sequences in the sample, 10% to 15% were seen once. The starting material was PBMCs, mostly from graft donor cells, obtained 360 days after TCRalphabeta/CD19-depleted stem cell transplant. This TCR derives from a male patient younger than 18 who had a stem cell transplant for acute myeloid leukemia, so the T cells may come from the graft donor. The V call is TRBV5-6, the J call TRBJ1-5; D is possibly TRBD1 (5 bases). CDR3 in amino acids: CASSLGQDMRGNQPQHF. In DNA, the CDR3 is TGTGCCAGCAGCTTGGGTCAGGACATGAGAGGCAATCAGCCCCAGCATTTT. The full variable domain, in which reference TRBV5-6 and TRBJ1-5 provide the parts outside the CDR3, is DAGVTQSPTHLIKTRGQQVTLRCSPKSGHDTVSWYQQALGQGPQFIFQYYEEEERQRGNFPDRFSGHQFPNYSSELNVNALLLGDSALYLCASSLGQDMRGNQPQHFGDGTRLSIL.